Below, 6 T cell receptor beta chains from the same sample are listed, as sequenced in a study of T cell clonotyping in hematopoietic cell transplantation. Time point meaning: recipient sample about 28 days before transplant, after cytoreduction. Here immunoSEQ multiplex PCR was the method, and the copy in TCRdb shows in-frame clones only, minus some. The profile covers roughly 45,000 clones, with approximately 90% appearing a single time and 5.9% taken by the ten largest. Sequencing used peripheral blood mononuclear cells, obtained before stem cell transplant. Receptors were obtained from a man in his fifties or sixties with biphenotypic leukemia. Some clones in this sample may be carry-over from other donors' samples.

The genes are TRBV2 and TRBJ1-5; D is possibly TRBD1 (5 bases). V dropped 3 bases and J dropped 4 bases, with 10 bases sitting between them. The CDR3 runs 14 residues. From germline, CDR1 is SNHLY and CDR2 FYNNEI. The CDR3 bases are TGTGCCAGCAGTGACGGGGGTCCAAATCAGCCCCAGCATTTT. Its protein product is CASSDGGPNQPQHF. The full variable domain, with the rest looked up from reference TRBV2 and TRBJ1-5, is EPEVTQTPSHQVTQMGQEVILRCVPISNHLYFYWYRQILGQKVEFLVSFYNNEISEKSEIFDDQFSVERPDGSNFTLKIRSTKLEDSAMYFCASSDGGPNQPQHFGDGTRLSIL.

The rearrangement joins TRBV5-4 to TRBJ1-3; D not certain. Trimming shortened V by 9 bases and J by 0 bases, and 16 bases separated the two germline ends. The germline CDR1 and CDR2 sequences are SGHNT and YYREEE (reference sequence). This CDR3 contains 15 residues. DNA for the CDR3: TGTGCCACCCATCGGACCATGAGCTCTGGAAACACCATATATTTT. Translated, it gives CATHRTMSSGNTIYF.

The table lists this clone with a few counts. This chain uses TRBV7-3 with TRBJ2-1, with 8 bases identical to TRBD2. The length of the CDR3 is 15 residues. The germline CDR1 and CDR2 sequences are SGHTA and FQGTGA. Unmatched junction bases numbered 6, after V lost 1 base and J lost 7 bases. The CDR3 region is CASSLRAGGGNEQFF. The CDR3 region has the DNA TGTGCCAGCAGCTTAAGGGCGGGAGGCGGAAATGAGCAGTTCTTC.

This chain joins TRBV7-9 and TRBJ1-2, with D possibly being TRBD1 (6 bases). This CDR3 spans 12 amino acids. The V end lost 3 bases, the J end lost 8 bases, and 10 bases lay between the germline ends. Germline V gene data show CDR1 as SEHNR and CDR2 as FQNEAQ (reference sequence). The CDR3 nucleotides read TGTGCCAGCAGCTTCTCCAGGGGAGGCTACACCTTC. Translating gives CASSFSRGGYTF.

The V call is TRBV7-2, the J call TRBJ1-1; unclear D gene. The CDR3 sequence is 11 residues long. The germline V and J ends were trimmed by 2 bases and 8 bases, with 6 bases remaining between them. Germline V gives CDR1 SGHTA, CDR2 FQGNSA. The CDR3 DNA reads TGTGCCAGCAGCTTAATCCAAGAAGCTTTCTTT. It translates to CASSLIQEAFF.

This clone occurred a few times. V gene TRBV7-9 combines with J gene TRBJ2-7; 8 bases align to TRBD2. Per germline, CDR1 SEHNR and CDR2 FQNEAQ (reference sequence). Trimming took 3 bases from V and 7 from J; bases not matched to a gene: 11. This CDR3 is 15 amino acids long. In DNA form, the CDR3 reads TGTGCCAGCAGCTTCGCGGGAGGAAGGTCCGGGGAGCAGTACTTC. This encodes CASSFAGGRSGEQYF.